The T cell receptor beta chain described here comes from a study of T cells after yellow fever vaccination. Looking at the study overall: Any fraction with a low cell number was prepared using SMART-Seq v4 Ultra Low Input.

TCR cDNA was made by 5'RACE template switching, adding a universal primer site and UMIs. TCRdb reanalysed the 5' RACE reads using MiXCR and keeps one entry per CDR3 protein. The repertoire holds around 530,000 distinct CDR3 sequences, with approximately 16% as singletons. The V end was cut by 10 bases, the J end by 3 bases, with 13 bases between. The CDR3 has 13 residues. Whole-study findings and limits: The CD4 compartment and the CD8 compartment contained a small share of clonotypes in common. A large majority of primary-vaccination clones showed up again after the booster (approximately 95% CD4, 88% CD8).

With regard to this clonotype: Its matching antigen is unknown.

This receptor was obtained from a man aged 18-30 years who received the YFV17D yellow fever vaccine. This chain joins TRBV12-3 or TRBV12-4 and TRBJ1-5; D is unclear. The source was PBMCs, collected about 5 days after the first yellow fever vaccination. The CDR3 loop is CATSWQDNQPQHF. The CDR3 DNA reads TGTGCCACCTCATGGCAGGACAATCAGCCCCAGCATTTT.